These T cell receptor beta chains were read from a single sample in a study of blood T cell repertoires in COVID-19. Sequencing was performed with immunoSEQ multiplex PCR; in TCRdb, only in-frame clones are kept and a portion is missing. Found here are roughly 43,000 clones, approximately 86% of them singletons; the top ten hold roughly 4.6%. Sequencing was performed on peripheral blood. All receptors come from a woman in her sixties or seventies with acute or convalescent COVID-19. Both conserved end residues are part of each CDR3. D genes are given only for firm matches. Clone size is given for some rows only: seen once, a few or many times, or a class if the clone is expanded.

abundance,j_gene,d_gene,v_gene,CDR3aa,CDR3nt
.,TRBJ2-7,.,TRBV5-6,CASSLEAGRYEQYF,TGTGCCAGCAGCTTGGAAGCAGGGAGGTACGAGCAGTACTTC
.,TRBJ2-1,.,TRBV4-1,CASSQAGTPVPNEQFF,TGCGCCAGCAGCCAGGCCGGGACTCCCGTCCCTAATGAGCAGTTCTTC
few,TRBJ2-7,.,TRBV4-3,CASSRTYRGVDSPYEQYF,TGCGCCAGCAGCCGCACATATCGGGGAGTGGACTCCCCCTACGAGCAGTACTTC
.,TRBJ1-4,.,TRBV7-3,CASSLNGRVSGEKLFF,TGTGCCAGCAGCTTAAATGGGCGAGTTAGTGGAGAAAAACTGTTTTTT
.,TRBJ2-3,TRBD2,TRBV2,CASRIPIWGRDADTQYF,TGTGCCAGCAGAATTCCCATATGGGGGAGGGACGCAGATACGCAGTATTTT
.,TRBJ2-1,.,TRBV29-1,CSVEGGDSVAYNEQFF,TGCAGCGTTGAAGGGGGGGATAGCGTGGCCTACAATGAGCAGTTCTTC
.,TRBJ1-2,.,TRBV25-1,CASRESVDYGYTF,TGTGCCAGCAGGGAGAGCGTGGACTATGGCTACACCTTC
.,TRBJ2-7,.,TRBV6-5,CASSLVTQYF,TGTGCCAGCTCACTAGTGACGCAGTACTTC
.,TRBJ1-1,.,TRBV2,CASSFSDTEAFF,TGTGCCAGCAGCTTCTCCGACACTGAAGCTTTCTTT
.,TRBJ2-7,.,TRBV19,CASIGERSDEQYF,TGTGCCAGTATAGGAGAGCGATCGGACGAGCAGTACTTC
once,TRBJ1-5,TRBD1,TRBV27,CASSYQGAGNQPQHF,TGTGCCAGCAGTTACCAGGGGGCAGGGAATCAGCCCCAGCATTTT
.,TRBJ1-5,.,TRBV5-1,CASGSGDANQPQHF,TGCGCCAGCGGATCGGGGGACGCCAATCAGCCCCAGCATTTT
.,TRBJ2-3,TRBD2,TRBV7-2,CASSSLAGRTDTQYF,TGTGCCAGCAGCTCCTTAGCGGGACGCACAGATACGCAGTATTTT
.,TRBJ2-3,TRBD1,TRBV28,CASSPLGQVTDTQYF,TGTGCCAGCAGCCCTCTAGGACAGGTCACAGATACGCAGTATTTT
.,TRBJ1-4,TRBD1,TRBV18,CASSPTGVEKLFF,TGTGCCAGCTCACCGACAGGGGTTGAAAAACTGTTTTTT
.,TRBJ1-3,TRBD1,TRBV18,CASSRPTGDSGNTIYF,TGTGCCAGCTCACGGCCTACAGGGGACTCTGGAAACACCATATATTTT
.,TRBJ1-1,.,TRBV19,CASSAQILNTEAFF,TGTGCCAGTAGTGCCCAGATTTTGAACACTGAAGCTTTCTTT
.,TRBJ2-2,.,TRBV1,CTSRLAGGTGELFF,TGCACCAGCAGACTAGCGGGAGGCACCGGGGAGCTGTTTTTT
.,TRBJ2-7,TRBD2,TRBV11-3,CASSSLANPHEQYF,TGTGCCAGCAGCTCACTAGCGAACCCCCACGAGCAGTACTTC
.,TRBJ2-2,TRBD1,TRBV7-3,CASSRSGTGIGELFF,TGTGCCAGCAGCCGTTCCGGGACAGGGATCGGGGAGCTGTTTTTT
.,TRBJ2-1,TRBD2,TRBV10-2,CASSEAGLAEYNEQFF,TGCGCCAGCAGTGAGGCGGGACTAGCGGAGTACAATGAGCAGTTCTTC
.,TRBJ2-7,TRBD1,TRBV7-9,CASSLAGTESYEQYF,TGTGCCAGCAGCTTAGCAGGGACAGAGTCGTACGAGCAGTACTTC
.,TRBJ2-1,.,TRBV10-2,CATRSLSYNEQFF,TGCGCCACCCGGTCCTTATCCTACAATGAGCAGTTCTTC
.,TRBJ2-3,TRBD1,TRBV18,CASSPQTGSTDTQYF,TGTGCCAGCTCACCCCAGACAGGGAGCACAGATACGCAGTATTTT